This T cell receptor (beta chain) was profiled in a study of shared clonotypes between healthy human individuals. V was cut by 0 bases and J by 7 bases, with 7 bases left in between. CDR1 is LGHNA and CDR2 is YSLEER in the germline V gene. This CDR3 region has 13 residues. Libraries were prepared by immunoSEQ multiplex PCR; TCRdb keeps only in-frame clonotypes and omits some of them. In the table there are about 1.4 million clones, over 95% of which are singletons. The gene calls are TRBV4-3 and TRBJ1-5; D unclear. Input material: naive CD4+ T cells sorted from blood. Subset denoted: CD45RA+ positively selected. The sequence was obtained from a young man in good health. The CDR3, as DNA: TGCGCCAGCAGCCAAGACGGCGCCCAGCCCCAGCATTTT. The encoded protein is CASSQDGAQPQHF.